In this sample, the clone carrying this T cell receptor beta chain turned up many times. The data belong to a study of T-cell reconstitution after alpha-beta-depleted transplantation in children. CDR3 size: 14 residues. The germline CDR1 and CDR2 sequences are SQVTM and ANQGSEA. V dropped 2 bases and J dropped 7; count of bases not matched to a gene: 7. TCRbeta library construction was performed incorporating unique molecular identifiers. TCRdb re-derived calls from the PCR reads in MiXCR, one entry per CDR3 protein. Altogether roughly 220,000 distinct CDR3 sequences are present, 9.7% being singletons, with the ten largest covering 5.1%.

The receptor comes from a human donor who donated a stem cell graft to a child with SCID. This material consisted of PBMCs from the stem cell graft donor, taken from the stem cell graft. The chain carries TRBV29-1 and TRBJ1-2, with 10 nucleotides matching TRBD1. CDR3 in amino acids: CSVERGTGASGYTF. CDR3 bases: TGCAGCGTTGAAAGGGGGACAGGGGCGAGTGGCTACACCTTC.